This is a list of T cell receptor beta chains from one sample in a study of OX40 agonist ivuxolimab in advanced cancers. Data came from immunoSEQ multiplex PCR; TCRdb stores just in-frame clones and leaves some out. The table has 35,000 or so clones, more than 80% seen once; the top ten hold around a sixth. Sequenced material: CD4+ or CD8+ T cells sorted from blood, taken in a trial of the OX40 agonist ivuxolimab. The origin of the receptors is an adult with an advanced solid tumor such as melanoma, head and neck, liver or kidney cancer. Each CDR3 is given with its conserved first and last residue. D genes are given only for firm matches. Size is stated for part of the rows, as once, few or many counts, or as a class when the clone is expanded.

d_call: TRBD2
clone_size: .
j_call: TRBJ2-7
v_call: TRBV5-4
cdr3_nt: TGTGCCAGCAGCGGAGGGACTAGCGGAGCCTACGAGCAGTACTTC
cdr3_aa: CASSGGTSGAYEQYF

d_call: TRBD2
clone_size: .
j_call: TRBJ2-3
v_call: TRBV28
cdr3_nt: TGTGCCAGCAGTCCGCCGCAACTAGCGACAGATACGCAGTATTTT
cdr3_aa: CASSPPQLATDTQYF

d_call: TRBD2
clone_size: .
j_call: TRBJ2-3
v_call: TRBV14
cdr3_nt: TGTGCCAGCAGCCAAGGGACTAGCGGCCCAGATACGCAGTATTTT
cdr3_aa: CASSQGTSGPDTQYF

d_call: TRBD2
clone_size: medium-sized
j_call: TRBJ2-3
v_call: TRBV30
cdr3_nt: TGTGCCTGGAGTTTTAGCGGGGCGTCTGGAGATACGCAGTATTTT
cdr3_aa: CAWSFSGASGDTQYF

d_call: .
clone_size: few
j_call: TRBJ2-5
v_call: TRBV16
cdr3_nt: TGTGCCAGCAGCCACAGGCAAGAGACCCAGTACTTC
cdr3_aa: CASSHRQETQYF

d_call: TRBD1
clone_size: .
j_call: TRBJ2-3
v_call: TRBV7-9
cdr3_nt: TGTGCCAGCAGCTTAGGGACAGGGGGCGTAAGCACAGATACGCAGTATTTT
cdr3_aa: CASSLGTGGVSTDTQYF

d_call: .
clone_size: .
j_call: TRBJ2-5
v_call: TRBV7-9
cdr3_nt: TGTGCCAGCAGCTTAGATATACTGGGGAAGACCCAGTACTTC
cdr3_aa: CASSLDILGKTQYF

d_call: .
clone_size: .
j_call: TRBJ1-1
v_call: TRBV19
cdr3_nt: TGTGCCAGTAGTATTAGGCATAACACTGAAGCTTTCTTT
cdr3_aa: CASSIRHNTEAFF

d_call: TRBD1
clone_size: .
j_call: TRBJ2-5
v_call: TRBV27
cdr3_nt: TGTGCCAGCAGTTTAGGGACAGGGCAAGAGACCCAGTACTTC
cdr3_aa: CASSLGTGQETQYF

d_call: .
clone_size: .
j_call: TRBJ2-7
v_call: TRBV28
cdr3_nt: TGTGCCAGTCGTGAGGAAGGGAGCGAGCAGTACTTC
cdr3_aa: CASREEGSEQYF

d_call: .
clone_size: .
j_call: TRBJ1-1
v_call: TRBV27
cdr3_nt: TGTGCCAGCAGTTTATCGATCGGGGACACTGAAGCTTTCTTT
cdr3_aa: CASSLSIGDTEAFF

d_call: TRBD2
clone_size: .
j_call: TRBJ2-1
v_call: TRBV7-6
cdr3_nt: TGTGCCAGCAGCTGGACTAGCGGGGGGGCTTACAATGAGCAGTTCTTC
cdr3_aa: CASSWTSGGAYNEQFF

d_call: .
clone_size: .
j_call: TRBJ1-2
v_call: TRBV6-1
cdr3_nt: TGTGCCAGCAGTGAAGCGTACTATGGCTACACCTTC
cdr3_aa: CASSEAYYGYTF

d_call: TRBD1
clone_size: .
j_call: TRBJ2-1
v_call: TRBV7-7
cdr3_nt: TGTGCCAGCAGCTTAGGGGACAGCTCCTACAATGAGCAGTTCTTC
cdr3_aa: CASSLGDSSYNEQFF

d_call: .
clone_size: .
j_call: TRBJ2-1
v_call: TRBV6-1
cdr3_nt: TGTGCCAGCGGCCTTGGGGGGTCTAAATACAATGAGCAGTTCTTC
cdr3_aa: CASGLGGSKYNEQFF

d_call: TRBD2
clone_size: .
j_call: TRBJ2-2
v_call: TRBV27
cdr3_nt: TGTGCCAGCACCTGGGGGGGATCCGGGGAGCTGTTTTTT
cdr3_aa: CASTWGGSGELFF

d_call: .
clone_size: .
j_call: TRBJ2-7
v_call: TRBV11-3
cdr3_nt: TGTGCCAGCAGCTTAGTTGGGACCCCGTACGGGCAGTACTTC
cdr3_aa: CASSLVGTPYGQYF

d_call: .
clone_size: .
j_call: TRBJ2-7
v_call: TRBV5-1
cdr3_nt: TGCGCCAGCAGCGGGGAGGGACAGACTTACTACGAGCAGTACTTC
cdr3_aa: CASSGEGQTYYEQYF

d_call: .
clone_size: .
j_call: TRBJ2-5
v_call: TRBV5-1
cdr3_nt: TGCGCCAGCAGCTTTGCCGGGGTAGGCCTCCAAGAGACCCAGTACTTC
cdr3_aa: CASSFAGVGLQETQYF

d_call: TRBD1
clone_size: .
j_call: TRBJ1-2
v_call: TRBV11-2
cdr3_nt: TGTGCCAGCAGCTTAGGGGGACAGGGGGCCTATGGCTACACCTTC
cdr3_aa: CASSLGGQGAYGYTF

d_call: TRBD1
clone_size: .
j_call: TRBJ1-4
v_call: TRBV30
cdr3_nt: TGTGCCTGGAGTGTTCCGGGACAGGGACATGAAAAACTGTTTTTT
cdr3_aa: CAWSVPGQGHEKLFF

d_call: TRBD1
clone_size: few
j_call: TRBJ1-6
v_call: TRBV27
cdr3_nt: TGTGCCAGCAGTTTAGATCCAGGGGGCAGTTCACCCCTCCACTTT
cdr3_aa: CASSLDPGGSSPLHF

d_call: TRBD2
clone_size: .
j_call: TRBJ2-5
v_call: TRBV2
cdr3_nt: TGTGCCAGCAGGGGGACTAGCGGGAGGGCCGCCGGGGAGACCCAGTACTTC
cdr3_aa: CASRGTSGRAAGETQYF

d_call: TRBD2
clone_size: .
j_call: TRBJ2-7
v_call: TRBV6-6
cdr3_nt: TGTGCCATCTCAAAAGCGGGAACCTCCTACGAGCAGTACTTC
cdr3_aa: CAISKAGTSYEQYF

d_call: .
clone_size: .
j_call: TRBJ2-2
v_call: TRBV4-1
cdr3_nt: TGCGCCAGCAGCCTAGTCACAGGCACCGGGGAGCTGTTTTTT
cdr3_aa: CASSLVTGTGELFF

d_call: TRBD1
clone_size: .
j_call: TRBJ1-2
v_call: TRBV10-3
cdr3_nt: TGTGCCATCAGTGAGGGGACAGAGATCTATGGCTACACCTTC
cdr3_aa: CAISEGTEIYGYTF

d_call: TRBD1
clone_size: .
j_call: TRBJ1-2
v_call: TRBV6-1
cdr3_nt: TGTGCCAGCAGTGAGGGACAGGGGCCCTCCTATGGCTACACCTTC
cdr3_aa: CASSEGQGPSYGYTF

d_call: .
clone_size: .
j_call: TRBJ2-3
v_call: TRBV27
cdr3_nt: TGTGCCAGCAGTCCCCTCCCCCTAGTAGGGACGCAGTATTTT
cdr3_aa: CASSPLPLVGTQYF

d_call: .
clone_size: .
j_call: TRBJ1-1
v_call: TRBV13
cdr3_nt: TGTGCCAGCAGCGGCGGGACGGGTGAAGCTTTCTTT
cdr3_aa: CASSGGTGEAFF

d_call: .
clone_size: .
j_call: TRBJ1-2
v_call: TRBV2
cdr3_nt: TGTGCCAGCATAGACAGACTCAATCTTGGCTACACCTTC
cdr3_aa: CASIDRLNLGYTF

d_call: .
clone_size: .
j_call: TRBJ2-1
v_call: TRBV5-6
cdr3_nt: TGTGCCAGCAGCCTTGGCGTAGGGGCAAGCTCCTACAATGAGCAGTTCTTC
cdr3_aa: CASSLGVGASSYNEQFF

d_call: TRBD1
clone_size: .
j_call: TRBJ2-7
v_call: TRBV28
cdr3_nt: TGTGCCAGTGGAGCGGACAGGGGTGGCAACGAGCAGTACTTC
cdr3_aa: CASGADRGGNEQYF

d_call: .
clone_size: .
j_call: TRBJ1-3
v_call: TRBV4-1
cdr3_nt: TGCGCCAGCAGCCAAATCTTCACCGGGGGCTCTGGAAACACCATATATTTT
cdr3_aa: CASSQIFTGGSGNTIYF

d_call: .
clone_size: .
j_call: TRBJ2-7
v_call: TRBV28
cdr3_nt: TGTGCCACTACGGTGGCAATAGGGACCTACGAGCAGTACTTC
cdr3_aa: CATTVAIGTYEQYF

d_call: .
clone_size: .
j_call: TRBJ1-1
v_call: TRBV2
cdr3_nt: TGTGCCAGCAGCCCCCCGTCGGGCCAGAGGGGAGCTTTCTTT
cdr3_aa: CASSPPSGQRGAFF